The 22 T cell receptor beta chains below come from one sample, sequenced in a study of blood T cell repertoires in COVID-19. TCRdb's copy holds only in-frame clones and misses some; the assay was immunoSEQ multiplex PCR. Counted here are 140,000 to 150,000 clones, more than 75% occurring once; the ten biggest clones make up 5% to 6.5%. Material: PBMCs or T cells enriched from blood (not recorded which). These receptors originate from a woman between 45 and 60 years old who had recovered from COVID-19.

This chain connects TRBV10-3 to TRBJ1-5; no clear D gene. Trimming cost V 0 bases and J 7 bases, with 13 bases left between them. CDR1 ENHRY and CDR2 SYGVKD come from the germline V gene. This CDR3 contains 15 residues. CDR3 in DNA: TGTGCCATCAGTGAGTCGGGAGGGTTGGGGCAGCCCCAGCATTTT. Translated, it gives CAISESGGLGQPQHF.

J is TRBJ2-1 and V is TRBV5-1; D gene uncertain. This CDR3 region has 12 residues. V was trimmed by 4 bases and J by 4 bases, leaving 6 bases between them. CDR1 is SGHRS and CDR2 is YFSETQ in the germline V gene. CDR3 nucleotide sequence: TGCGCCAGCAGCATCGGGTACAATGAGCAGTTCTTC. Amino acids: CASSIGYNEQFF.

V gene TRBV6-1 combines with J gene TRBJ2-7; 8 bases agree with TRBD1. This CDR3 is 15 amino acids long. The J segment lost 2 bases and the V segment lost 2 bases, leaving 5 bases of the junction unmatched. Germline V CDR1 and CDR2: MNHNS, SASEGT. CDR3 residues: CASSERQGAPYEQYV. The CDR3 bases are TGTGCCAGCAGTGAAAGGCAGGGGGCACCCTACGAGCAGTACGTC.

This clone was seen a few times. The V gene is TRBV7-2, the J gene TRBJ1-4; possible D gene TRBD1, 6 bases. Germline CDR1 reads SGHTA; CDR2 reads FQGNSA. Trimming left V 5 bases short and J 6 bases short, with 16 bases between. The CDR3 contains 15 residues. The CDR3 DNA is TGTGCCAGCAGCGAGCAGTTGGGGGCGTATGAAAAACTGTTTTTT. Translation: CASSEQLGAYEKLFF.

In this sample, this clone turned up once. The rearrangement joins TRBV5-1 to TRBJ1-2, with 7 bases aligning to TRBD1. V was pared by 3 bases and J by 6 bases, with 8 bases of the junction left unmatched. CDR3 size: 14 residues. In germline, CDR1 is SGHRS, CDR2 YFSETQ. CDR3 nucleotide sequence: TGCGCCAGCAGCTACTCCGGGCAGGGGGATGGCTACACCTTC. Its protein is CASSYSGQGDGYTF.

This clone came up a few times. The J gene is TRBJ2-7, the V gene TRBV19, with 7 bases that match TRBD1. The CDR3 runs 13 residues. Germline values: CDR1 LNHDA, CDR2 SQIVND (reference sequence). J lost 3 bases, V lost 1 base, and 0 bases had no gene match. CDR3 DNA sequence: TGTGCCAGTAGTATAGGACAGGGCTACGAGCAGTACTTC. Translating it yields CASSIGQGYEQYF.

This clone appeared a few times. The chain couples TRBV12-3 or TRBV12-4 to TRBJ2-5, with D tentatively TRBD2 (6 bases). The CDR3 is 13 amino acids. V was pared by 3 bases and J by 5 bases, with 10 bases between. CDR3 sequence reads: CASSFGSTETQYF. CDR3 coding DNA: TGTGCCAGCAGTTTCGGGAGTACGGAGACCCAGTACTTC.

The V and J genes are TRBV28 and TRBJ1-6, with D hard to call. Germline V gene data show CDR1 as MDHEN and CDR2 as SYDVKM. Trimming cost V 10 bases and J 9 bases, with 28 bases left between them. The CDR3 runs to 17 residues. CDR3 region: CATSSALLAGLSSPLHF. In nucleotides, the CDR3 is TGTGCCACCTCCAGCGCGCTCCTAGCCGGTCTAAGTTCACCCCTCCACTTT.

The V and J genes are TRBV10-2 and TRBJ1-3; D is uncertain. V lost 5 bases, J lost 4 bases, and 12 bases lay in between. The CDR3 spans 14 residues. From germline, CDR1 is WSHSY and CDR2 SAAADI. The CDR3 reads CASSSSGGGNTIYF. The DNA for the CDR3 is TGCGCCAGCAGTTCCTCCGGCGGAGGAAACACCATATATTTT.

This chain connects TRBV1 to TRBJ2-7; the tabulated D call, TRBD1, remains unverified against the DNA. TRBV1 has pseudogene status. CDR3 size: 16 residues. This chain's CDR3 is CTSSRPGDRLTYEQYV. The CDR3 DNA reads as TGCACCAGCAGCCGACCCGGGGACAGATTAACCTACGAGCAGTACGTC.

The chain is built from TRBV11-2 and TRBJ1-2, with D perhaps TRBD1 (5 bases). This CDR3 comprises 15 residues. Germline values: CDR1 SGHAT, CDR2 FQNNGV. Between the trimmed V and J ends, which lost 5 bases and 6 bases, there was a span of 19 bases. The DNA for the CDR3 is TGTGCCAGCAGCCACCTCACAGGTCGCGAGGATGGCTACACCTTC. Residues: CASSHLTGREDGYTF.

This clone was counted only a few times. The V call is TRBV15, the J call TRBJ2-3; D possibly corresponds to TRBD2 (6 bases). The V and J ends lost 2 bases and 2 bases respectively, with 14 bases between them. Germline lookup yields CDR1 LNHNV and CDR2 YYDKDF (reference sequence). This CDR3 has 16 amino acids. The chain's CDR3 is CATSRRASAITDTQYF. The CDR3 bases are TGTGCCACCAGCAGACGTGCTAGCGCTATCACAGATACGCAGTATTTT. The whole variable domain, remainder taken from reference TRBV15 and TRBJ2-3, is DAMVIQNPRYQVTQFGKPVTLSCSQTLNHNVMYWYQQKSSQAPKLLFHYYDKDFNNEADTPDNFQSRRPNTSFCFLDIRSPGLGDTAMYLCATSRRASAITDTQYFGPGTRLTVL.

The chain employs TRBV5-6 and TRBJ2-7, with 11 positions matching TRBD1. V gave up 2 bases and J gave up 5 bases; unmatched junction bases: 3. The CDR3 sequence is 14 residues long. Germline CDR1 is SGHDT and CDR2 is YYEEEE. CDR3: CASSFGQGADEQYV. CDR3 bases: TGTGCCAGCAGCTTCGGACAGGGGGCGGACGAGCAGTACGTC.

The table lists this clone with a few counts. The chain links TRBV28 to TRBJ1-6, with TRBD1 matching over 7 bases. V shed 7 bases and J 10 bases; nucleotides not matched to a gene: 10. This CDR3 has 14 residues. CDR1 is MDHEN, CDR2 SYDVKM, per germline. The CDR3 DNA is TGTGCCAGCAAACTAACAGGGGTCCGGTCACCCCTCCACTTT. Translation: CASKLTGVRSPLHF. The entire variable domain, with the rest obtained from reference TRBV28 and TRBJ1-6, is as follows: DVKVTQSSRYLVKRTGEKVFLECVQDMDHENMFWYRQDPGLGLRLIYFSYDVKMKEKGDIPEGYSVSREKKERFSLILESASTNQTSMYLCASKLTGVRSPLHFGNGTRLTVT.

The chain is built from TRBV14 and TRBJ2-7; D perhaps matches TRBD1 (6 bases). Germline CDR1 is SGHDN and CDR2 is FVKESK. This CDR3 is 14 amino acids long. Between the trimmed V and J ends, which lost 4 bases and 4 bases, there was a span of 14 bases. CDR3 region: CASSPRDNLYEQYV. The CDR3 nucleotides read TGTGCCAGCAGCCCCCGGGACAACCTTTACGAGCAGTACGTC.

The V gene is TRBV7-3, the J gene TRBJ2-6; D not resolved. The germline CDR1 and CDR2 sequences are SGHTA and FQGTGA. Trimming took 4 bases from V and 3 from J, leaving 4 bases between them. The CDR3 length is 13 residues. The CDR3 spells CASSSNGANVLTF. Here the CDR3 DNA reads TGTGCCAGCAGCTCAAATGGGGCCAACGTCCTGACTTTC.

The chain couples TRBV5-6 to TRBJ1-2; maybe TRBD1 (5 bases). The V end was cut by 2 bases, the J end by 8 bases, with 10 bases between. This CDR3 has 12 residues. Germline-derived CDR1 and CDR2 are SGHDT and YYEEEE. The CDR3 bases are TGTGCCAGCAGCTTTCGGGGGATCGGCTACACCTTC. This sequence encodes CASSFRGIGYTF.

This clone appeared once. This chain connects TRBV7-2 to TRBJ2-3; perhaps TRBD1 as D (5 bases). Germline assignment: CDR1 SGHTA and CDR2 FQGNSA. The CDR3 runs 13 residues. V lost 4 bases and J 2 bases, leaving 7 bases between the germline ends. This CDR3 reads CASSSGITDTQYF. CDR3 coding DNA: TGTGCCAGCAGCTCAGGGATCACAGATACGCAGTATTTT.

The V and J genes are TRBV29-1 and TRBJ2-5; TRBD1 might be the D (6 bases). Trimming took 7 bases from V and 5 from J, leaving 20 bases between them. Germline lookup yields CDR1 SQVTM and CDR2 ANQGSEA. CDR3 length equals 14 residues. This chain's CDR3 is CSEQGSFRGETQYF. The CDR3 nucleotides are TGCAGCGAACAGGGTTCTTTCCGCGGCGAGACCCAGTACTTC.

Here the CDR3 reads CASSLEGSGGYSTDTQYF. DNA of the CDR3: TGTGCCAGCAGCTTAGAAGGTAGCGGGGGGTATAGCACAGATACGCAGTATTTT. This chain links TRBV13 with TRBJ2-3; 10 bases line up with TRBD2. CDR1 is PRHDT and CDR2 is FYEKMQ in the germline V gene (reference sequence). V dropped 1 base and J dropped 0; count of bases not matched to a gene: 7. The CDR3 consists of 18 residues.

This chain connects TRBV18 to TRBJ1-2; D possibly corresponds to TRBD1 (5 bases). Germline V lookup: CDR1 KGHSH, CDR2 LQKENI. The CDR3 has 16 amino acids. V lost 3 bases, J lost 3 bases, and 17 bases lay in between. The CDR3 sequence is CASSPRSAGRDYGYTF. The DNA for the CDR3 is TGTGCCAGCTCACCCCGGTCGGCAGGGAGGGACTATGGCTACACCTTC.

In this sample, this clone turned up a few times. The CDR3 coding sequence is TGCGCCAGCAGCTTTACAGGTGCGCTAACCTACGAGCAGTACTTC. Its translation: CASSFTGALTYEQYF. The V and J genes are TRBV5-1 and TRBJ2-7, with TRBD1 as a possible D gene (5 bases). This CDR3 comprises 15 residues. V lost 2 bases and J 2 bases, leaving 14 bases between the germline ends. Germline V CDR1 and CDR2: SGHRS, YFSETQ.